This T cell receptor (beta chain) was found in a study of blood T cell repertoires in COVID-19. Study-level information: The United States, Italy and Spain supplied acute and convalescent COVID-19 samples. In each case, the material was cDNA or gDNA derived from T cells, B-cell-depleted T cells, or PBMCs.

In the original analysis: For nucleated cells, counts were estimated from reference gene primer amplification. Repertoires were generated with immunoSEQ multiplex PCR, while TCRdb's copy carries only in-frame clones and drops some. The V and J calls and clone size were taken over from that table, and D and trimming were inferred from the DNA. The sample has 200,000 to 250,000 clones; almost 90% are singletons. V shed 5 bases, J shed 5 bases, and the junction held 8 bases outside the gene matches. The germline gives CDR1 SEHNR, CDR2 FQNEAQ (reference sequence). This CDR3 has 17 residues. Participants reported their clinical history, and cohort assignment relied on those reports.

The chain is built from TRBV7-9 and TRBJ2-2; 13 bases are shared with TRBD2. The specimen was PBMCs or T cells enriched from blood (not recorded which). This TCR derives from a woman in her fifties or sixties with acute COVID-19. In DNA form, the CDR3 reads TGTGCCAGCAGCGGCACTAGCGGGAGGGCCGGAACCGGGGAGCTGTTTTTT. The encoded protein is CASSGTSGRAGTGELFF.